Below, 18 T cell receptor beta chains from the same sample are listed, as sequenced in a study of CD8+CD57+ T cells in acquired aplastic anemia. For CDR3 and TCR beta VDJ profiling, genomic DNA was the template used. TCRdb reprocessed the reads via MiXCR and lists one record per CDR3 protein. The sample lists 150,000 to 200,000 distinct CDR3 sequences, around half occurring once. Patients included in sequencing had previously demonstrated CD8+CD57+ cell expansion by flow cytometry. The source material was sorted CD4+, CD8+, or CD8+CD57+ T cells (not recorded which) from PBMCs. These receptors were taken from a human donor with aplastic anemia.

The rearrangement uses TRBV20-1 and TRBJ1-1; D is unclear. The CDR3 sequence is 10 residues long. CDR1 and CDR2 (germline): DFQATT, SNEGSKA (reference sequence). Trimming shortened V by 3 bases and J by 8 bases, and 7 bases separated the two germline ends. The CDR3 region is CSASRLEAFF. The CDR3 coding sequence is TGCAGTGCTAGTCGACTAGAAGCTTTCTTT.

This clonotype has only a few counts. The chain uses TRBV9 and TRBJ1-1; D unclear. The ends were cut back, 8 bases at V and 0 bases at J, with 8 bases in the middle. Germline V lookup: CDR1 SGDLS, CDR2 YYNGEE. The CDR3 sequence is 12 residues long. The CDR3 loop is CASGLMNTEAFF. The CDR3 DNA reads TGTGCCAGTGGGTTAATGAACACTGAAGCTTTCTTT.

The table lists this clonotype with many counts. The CDR3 region is CASIALTGATEAFF. The CDR3 DNA reads as TGTGCCAGCATTGCGCTTACGGGGGCCACTGAAGCTTTCTTT. This chain connects TRBV7-9 to TRBJ1-1; TRBD1 might be the D (6 bases). This CDR3 contains 14 residues. Germline-derived CDR1 and CDR2 are SEHNR and FQNEAQ (reference sequence). Trimming pared 7 bases from V and 4 bases from J, leaving 16 bases between.

In regard to this clonotype: It may be a read error: a sequence one base away is much more abundant. V usage is TRBV6-4 and J usage is TRBJ1-1; 7 positions agree with TRBD1. CDR1 and CDR2 from the germline V gene are MRHNA and SNTAGT. CDR3 size: 11 residues. The CDR3 bases are TGTACCAGCGCTACAGGGGCTGAAGCTTTCTTT. Its protein is CTSATGAEAFF.

The chain employs TRBV15 and TRBJ2-3; D is unresolved. Germline values: CDR1 LNHNV, CDR2 YYDKDF (reference sequence). V was shortened by 1 base and J by 0 bases, with 8 bases between the two germline ends. This CDR3 comprises 15 residues. CDR3 in amino acids: CATSRADGSTDTQYF. The CDR3 region has the DNA TGTGCCACCAGCAGAGCTGACGGGAGCACAGATACGCAGTATTTT. Full variable domain (missing parts from reference TRBV15 and TRBJ2-3): DAMVIQNPRYQVTQFGKPVTLSCSQTLNHNVMYWYQQKSSQAPKLLFHYYDKDFNNEADTPDNFQSRRPNTSFCFLDIRSPGLGDTAMYLCATSRADGSTDTQYFGPGTRLTVL.

The genes are TRBV25-1 and TRBJ2-7; D possibly corresponds to TRBD1 (5 bases). The CDR3 extends over 17 amino acids. Trimming took 8 bases from V and 4 from J, leaving 27 bases between them. Germline V gene lookup returns CDR1 MGHDK and CDR2 SYGVNS. This chain's CDR3 is CASRRSEPRQRIYEQYF. CDR3 sequence (DNA): TGTGCCAGCCGACGCTCCGAACCTAGACAGAGAATTTACGAGCAGTACTTC.

This clonotype was counted at least ten times. This chain's CDR3 is CASSVDYEQFF. CDR3 nucleotide sequence: TGTGCCAGCAGCGTAGACTATGAGCAGTTCTTC. The chain uses TRBV9 and TRBJ2-1; D remains ambiguous. Trimming removed 0 bases at V and 8 bases at J, with 3 bases between. This CDR3 has 11 residues. The V gene's germline CDR1 is SGDLS and CDR2 YYNGEE.

This clonotype came up a few times. The chain links TRBV20-1 to TRBJ1-3, with D uncertain. Germline V CDR1 and CDR2: DFQATT, SNEGSKA (reference sequence). The CDR3 has 13 amino acids. Trimming took off 3 bases at V and 6 bases at J, with 12 bases between the two ends. CDR3 sequence (DNA): TGCAGTGCTAGTGGAGGAGCCGAAAACACCATATATTTT. It encodes CSASGGAENTIYF.

This clonotype appeared a single time. The gene calls are TRBV6-1 and TRBJ1-2; D is perhaps TRBD1 (6 bases). Germline V lookup: CDR1 MNHNS, CDR2 SASEGT. V lost 1 base to trimming and J lost 4 bases, with 13 bases between them. There are 15 residues in the CDR3. CDR3 sequence reads: CASSEDTGRSYGYTF. The CDR3 nucleotides read TGTGCCAGCAGTGAAGACACAGGGAGGTCCTATGGCTACACCTTC.

The V call is TRBV12-3 or TRBV12-4, the J call TRBJ2-7; a weak D match, TRBD1 (6 bases). Trimming pared 5 bases from V and 0 bases from J, leaving 14 bases between. The CDR3 has 15 residues. The CDR3, as DNA: TGTGCCAGCAGTACGACAGGAGCAAACTCCTACGAGCAGTACTTC. Residues: CASSTTGANSYEQYF.

Notes on this clonotype: Relative to the germline gene, one junction end is altered; a read error may explain this. This chain links TRBV9 with TRBJ2-1; TRBD2 agrees at 7 bases. The CDR3 covers 15 residues. Per germline, CDR1 SGDLS and CDR2 YYNGEE. The DNA of the CDR3 is TGTGTCAGCAGTCGGGGGAGGGAGGCCTACAATGAGCAGTTCTTC. Translation: CVSSRGREAYNEQFF.

Many counts were recorded for this clonotype. The chain has TRBV5-5 and TRBJ2-1, with TRBD2 matching 11 bases. Germline loops: CDR1 SGHKS, CDR2 YYEKEE (reference sequence). Losses at the gene ends were 5 bases for V and 3 bases for J; bases not matched to a gene: 4. The length of the CDR3 is 15 residues. The CDR3 loop is CASRKLAGDYNEQFF. The CDR3 nucleotides read TGTGCCAGCAGGAAACTAGCGGGGGACTACAATGAGCAGTTCTTC.

V is TRBV15 and J is TRBJ2-1; D uncertain. In germline, CDR1 is LNHNV, CDR2 YYDKDF (reference sequence). This CDR3 has 15 amino acids. The ends were cut back, 3 bases at V and 5 bases at J, with 14 bases in the middle. Written as DNA, the CDR3 is TGTGCCACCAGCAGGAACCTTGCTCGGGACAATGAGCAGTTCTTC. It translates to CATSRNLARDNEQFF.

This clonotype was recorded at least ten times. The rearrangement joins TRBV7-9 to TRBJ2-1, with 11 nucleotides matching TRBD2. This CDR3 has 14 residues. The junction had 1 base not matched to a gene; V was cut back by 3 bases and J by 6 bases. Germline loops: CDR1 SEHNR, CDR2 FQNEAQ (reference sequence). The CDR3 loop reads CASSLLAGGNEQFF. CDR3 coding DNA: TGTGCCAGCAGCTTGCTAGCGGGAGGCAATGAGCAGTTCTTC.

This rearrangement joins TRBV2 to TRBJ2-1, with 7 positions matching TRBD1. The J segment lost 7 bases and the V segment lost 1 base, leaving 4 bases of the junction unmatched. In germline, CDR1 is SNHLY, CDR2 FYNNEI. CDR3 size: 14 residues. In DNA form, the CDR3 reads TGTGCCAGCAGTGAAGGACAGGGCGGAAATGAGCAGTTCTTC. Its protein product is CASSEGQGGNEQFF.

This clonotype was counted ten times or more. This chain joins TRBV29-1 and TRBJ2-1; D may be TRBD1 (6 bases). Germline V lookup: CDR1 SQVTM, CDR2 ANQGSEA. This CDR3 is 11 amino acids long. The V end lost 7 bases, the J end lost 8 bases, and 12 bases lay between the germline ends. CDR3 loop: CSGIQGDEQFF. As DNA, the CDR3 is TGCAGCGGTATACAGGGCGATGAGCAGTTCTTC.

This clonotype has a count of ten or more. V and J are TRBV5-1 and TRBJ2-6, with 8 bases matching TRBD1. The V and J ends lost 4 bases and 1 base, in that order; junction bases with no gene match: 10. Germline V gene sequence: CDR1 SGHRS, CDR2 YFSETQ. The CDR3 sequence is 18 residues long. CDR3 region: CASSPRTGLLSGANVLTF. Here the CDR3 DNA reads TGCGCCAGCAGCCCACGGACAGGGCTATTATCTGGGGCCAACGTCCTGACTTTC.

This clonotype was found many times. The chain employs TRBV6-5 and TRBJ2-7, with D perhaps given as TRBD1 or TRBD2 (5 bases each). This CDR3 comprises 14 residues. The germline CDR1 and CDR2 sequences are MNHEY and SVGAGI. Trimming removed 4 bases from V and 2 bases from J, with 12 bases in between. CDR3: CASSSTGLTYEQYF. The CDR3, as DNA: TGTGCCAGCAGTTCGACGGGGCTCACCTACGAGCAGTACTTC.